Reported below is one T cell receptor (beta chain). Those with chemo-refractory metastatic non-small-cell lung cancer were treated with focal radiation combined with CTLA-4 blockade using ipilimumab. The record originates from a study of radiotherapy plus CTLA-4 blockade in lung cancer. Repertoires were generated with immunoSEQ multiplex PCR, while TCRdb's copy carries only in-frame clones and drops some. The table shows about 49,000 clones, with about 85% occurring only once. Source: peripheral blood, taken from a patient treated with radiotherapy plus ipilimumab. The TCR was taken from a human donor with non-small cell lung cancer whose response to radiotherapy plus ipilimumab could not be evaluated.

The CDR3: CASSQARTGVVYEQYF. CDR3 in DNA: TGCGCCAGCAGCCAAGCGCGCACAGGGGTTGTCTACGAGCAGTACTTC. The chain employs TRBV4-1 and TRBJ2-7; TRBD1 matches 7 bases. The V gene's germline CDR1 is MGHRA and CDR2 YSYEKL. V gave up 1 base and J gave up 3 bases; unmatched junction bases: 9. This CDR3 is built from 16 residues.